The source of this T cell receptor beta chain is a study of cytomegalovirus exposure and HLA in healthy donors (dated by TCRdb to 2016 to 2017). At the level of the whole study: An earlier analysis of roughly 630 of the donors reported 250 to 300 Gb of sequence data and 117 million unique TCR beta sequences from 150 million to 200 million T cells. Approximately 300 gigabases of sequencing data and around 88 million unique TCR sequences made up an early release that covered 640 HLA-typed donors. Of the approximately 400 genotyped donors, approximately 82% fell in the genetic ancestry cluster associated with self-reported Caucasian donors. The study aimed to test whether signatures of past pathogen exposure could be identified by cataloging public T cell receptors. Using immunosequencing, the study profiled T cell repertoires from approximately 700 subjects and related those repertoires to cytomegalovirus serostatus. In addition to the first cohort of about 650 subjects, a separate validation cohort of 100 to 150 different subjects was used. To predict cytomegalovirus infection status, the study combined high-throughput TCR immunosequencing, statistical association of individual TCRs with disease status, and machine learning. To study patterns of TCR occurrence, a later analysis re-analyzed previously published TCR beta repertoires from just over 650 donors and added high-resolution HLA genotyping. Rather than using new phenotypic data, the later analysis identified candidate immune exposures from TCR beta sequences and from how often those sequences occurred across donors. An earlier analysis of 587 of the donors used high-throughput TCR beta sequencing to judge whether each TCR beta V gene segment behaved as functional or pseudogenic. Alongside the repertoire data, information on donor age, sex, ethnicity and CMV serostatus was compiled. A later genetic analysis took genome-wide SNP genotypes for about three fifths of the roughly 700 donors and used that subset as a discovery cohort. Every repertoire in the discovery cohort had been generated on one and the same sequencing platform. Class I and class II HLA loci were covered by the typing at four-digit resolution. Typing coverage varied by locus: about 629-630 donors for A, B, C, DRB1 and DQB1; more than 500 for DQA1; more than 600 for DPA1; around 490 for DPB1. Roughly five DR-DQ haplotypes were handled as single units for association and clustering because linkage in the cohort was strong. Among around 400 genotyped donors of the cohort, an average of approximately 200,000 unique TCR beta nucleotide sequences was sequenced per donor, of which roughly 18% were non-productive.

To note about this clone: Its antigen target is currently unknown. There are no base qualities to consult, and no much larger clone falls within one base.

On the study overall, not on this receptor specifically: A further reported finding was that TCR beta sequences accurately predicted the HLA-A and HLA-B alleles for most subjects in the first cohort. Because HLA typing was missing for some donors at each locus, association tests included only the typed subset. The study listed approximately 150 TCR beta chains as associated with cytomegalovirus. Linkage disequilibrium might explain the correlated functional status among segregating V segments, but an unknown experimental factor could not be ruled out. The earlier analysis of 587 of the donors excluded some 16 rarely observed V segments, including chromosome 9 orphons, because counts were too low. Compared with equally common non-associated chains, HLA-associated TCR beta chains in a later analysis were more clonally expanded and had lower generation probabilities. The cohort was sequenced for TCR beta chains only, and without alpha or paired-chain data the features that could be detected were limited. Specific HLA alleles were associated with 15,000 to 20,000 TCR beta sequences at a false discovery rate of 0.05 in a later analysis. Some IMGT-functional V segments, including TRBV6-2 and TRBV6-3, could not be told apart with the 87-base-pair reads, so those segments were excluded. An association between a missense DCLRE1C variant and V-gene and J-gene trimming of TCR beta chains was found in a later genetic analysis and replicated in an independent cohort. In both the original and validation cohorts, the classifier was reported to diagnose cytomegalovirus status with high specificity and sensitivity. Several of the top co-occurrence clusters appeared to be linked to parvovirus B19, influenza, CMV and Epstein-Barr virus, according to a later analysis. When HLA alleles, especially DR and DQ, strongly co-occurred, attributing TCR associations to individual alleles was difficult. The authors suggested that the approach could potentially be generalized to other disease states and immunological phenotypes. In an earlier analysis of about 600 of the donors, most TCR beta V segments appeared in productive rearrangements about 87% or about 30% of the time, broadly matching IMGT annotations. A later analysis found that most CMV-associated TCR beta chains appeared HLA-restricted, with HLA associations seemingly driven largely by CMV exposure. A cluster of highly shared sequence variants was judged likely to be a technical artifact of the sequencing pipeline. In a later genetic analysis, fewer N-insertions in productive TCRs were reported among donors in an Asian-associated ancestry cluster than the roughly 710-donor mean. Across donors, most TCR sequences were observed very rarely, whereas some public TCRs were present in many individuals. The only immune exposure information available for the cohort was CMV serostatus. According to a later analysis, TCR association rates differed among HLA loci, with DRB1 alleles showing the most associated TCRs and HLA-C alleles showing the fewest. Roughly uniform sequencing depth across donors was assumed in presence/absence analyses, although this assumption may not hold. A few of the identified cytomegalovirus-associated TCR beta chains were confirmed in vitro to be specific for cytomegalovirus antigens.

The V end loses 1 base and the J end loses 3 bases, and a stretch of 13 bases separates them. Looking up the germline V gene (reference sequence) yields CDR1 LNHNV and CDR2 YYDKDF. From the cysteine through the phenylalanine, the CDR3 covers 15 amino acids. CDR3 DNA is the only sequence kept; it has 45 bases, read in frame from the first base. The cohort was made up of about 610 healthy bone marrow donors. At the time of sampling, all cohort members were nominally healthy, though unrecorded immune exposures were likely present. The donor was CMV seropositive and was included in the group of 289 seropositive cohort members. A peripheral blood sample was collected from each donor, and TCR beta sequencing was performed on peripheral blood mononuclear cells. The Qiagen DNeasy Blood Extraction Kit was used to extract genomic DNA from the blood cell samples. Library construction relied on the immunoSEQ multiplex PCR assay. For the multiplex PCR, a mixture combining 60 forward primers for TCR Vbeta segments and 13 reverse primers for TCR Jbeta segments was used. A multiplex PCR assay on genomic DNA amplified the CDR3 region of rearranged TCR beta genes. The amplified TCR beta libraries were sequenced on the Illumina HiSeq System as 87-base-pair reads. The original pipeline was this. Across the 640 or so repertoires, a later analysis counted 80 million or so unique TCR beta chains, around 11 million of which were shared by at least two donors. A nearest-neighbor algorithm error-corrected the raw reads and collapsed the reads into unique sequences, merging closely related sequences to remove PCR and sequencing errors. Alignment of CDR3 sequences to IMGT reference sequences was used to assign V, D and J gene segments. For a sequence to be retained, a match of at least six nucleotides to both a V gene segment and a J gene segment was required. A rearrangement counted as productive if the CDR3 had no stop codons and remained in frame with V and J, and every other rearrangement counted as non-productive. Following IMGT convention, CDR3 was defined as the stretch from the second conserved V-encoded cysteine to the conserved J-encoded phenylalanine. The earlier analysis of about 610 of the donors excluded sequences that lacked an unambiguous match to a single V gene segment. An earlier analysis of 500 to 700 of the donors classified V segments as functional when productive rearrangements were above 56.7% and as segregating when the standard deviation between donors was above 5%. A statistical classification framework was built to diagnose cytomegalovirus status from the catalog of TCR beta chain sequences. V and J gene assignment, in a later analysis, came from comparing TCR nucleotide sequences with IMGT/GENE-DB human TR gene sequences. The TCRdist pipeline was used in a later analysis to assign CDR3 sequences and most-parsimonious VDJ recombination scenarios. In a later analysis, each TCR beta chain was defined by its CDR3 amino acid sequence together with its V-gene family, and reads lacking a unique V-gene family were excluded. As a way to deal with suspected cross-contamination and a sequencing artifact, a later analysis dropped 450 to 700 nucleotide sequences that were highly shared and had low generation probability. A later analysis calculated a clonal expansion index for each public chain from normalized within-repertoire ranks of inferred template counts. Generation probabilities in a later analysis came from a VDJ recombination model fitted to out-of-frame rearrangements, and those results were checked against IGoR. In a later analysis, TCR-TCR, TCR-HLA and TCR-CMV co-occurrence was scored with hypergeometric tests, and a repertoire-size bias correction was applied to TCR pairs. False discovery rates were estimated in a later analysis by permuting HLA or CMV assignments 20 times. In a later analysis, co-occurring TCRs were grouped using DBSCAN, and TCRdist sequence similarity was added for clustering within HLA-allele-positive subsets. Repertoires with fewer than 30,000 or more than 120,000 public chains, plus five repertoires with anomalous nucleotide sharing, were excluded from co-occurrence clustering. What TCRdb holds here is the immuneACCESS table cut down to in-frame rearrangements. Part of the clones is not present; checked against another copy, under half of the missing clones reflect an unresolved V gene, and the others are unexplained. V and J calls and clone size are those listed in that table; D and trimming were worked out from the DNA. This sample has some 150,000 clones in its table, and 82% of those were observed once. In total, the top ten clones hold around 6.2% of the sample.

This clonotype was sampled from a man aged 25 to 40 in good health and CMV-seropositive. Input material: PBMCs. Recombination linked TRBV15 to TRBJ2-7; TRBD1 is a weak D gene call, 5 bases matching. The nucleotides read TGTGCCACCAGCAGAGCCCAAGGGGCCGTCTACGAGCAGTACTTC. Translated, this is CATSRAQGAVYEQYF.